This TCR beta chain was captured by sequencing in a study of T cell responses to AZD1222 COVID-19 vaccine. Study-level results: Recipients of two AZD1222 doses showed rising Spike-specific TCR breadth and depth. No repertoire was sampled before or during the peak T cell response, only after it. Seropositive status at baseline applied to only six AZD1222 recipients.

Turning to this clone: Its matching antigen is unknown.

Second-dose intervals of approximately 4 or approximately 12 weeks were pooled. Libraries were prepared by immunoSEQ multiplex PCR; TCRdb keeps only in-frame clonotypes and omits some of them. The data show about 150,000 clones, with around 87% seen just once and about 8.9% held by the top ten. This CDR3 contains 14 residues. From germline, CDR1 is MDHEN and CDR2 SYDVKM. Trimming took off 4 bases at V and 4 bases at J, with 10 bases between the two ends. The sequence came from an adult who received the AZD1222 COVID-19 vaccine. The material sequenced was peripheral blood, taken 28 days after the second AZD1222 dose. The chain joins TRBV28 to TRBJ2-2; D perhaps matches TRBD1 (6 bases). CDR3 coding DNA: TGTGCCAGCAGTTCCCCGGACAGCACCGGGGAGCTGTTTTTT. It is translated as CASSSPDSTGELFF.